The rows below give T cell receptor beta chains drawn from one sample of a study of T cell repertoires in cytomegalovirus infection. TCRdb processed the reads anew with MiXCR; each CDR3 protein has one entry. The data hold approximately 350,000 distinct CDR3 sequences, with nearly 35% observed a single time. Their antigens are not known. The sample consisted of cultured PBMCs, taken from culture after CMV antigen stimulation. The source of these receptors is a human donor in good health (CMV status not recorded). Some clones in this sample may be carry-over from other donors' samples. The CDR3 runs from the conserved cysteine through the conserved F or W. A D gene is named only where the DNA matches it firmly. Size tells how often a clone was seen (once, few, many) or the class of an expanded clone, and some rows leave it out.

v_gene: TRBV28
d_gene: TRBD2
len: 17
abundance: many
j_gene: TRBJ2-1
CDR3aa: CASSSFPTSGRTGEQFF
CDR3nt: TGTGCCAGCAGTTCCTTTCCGACTAGCGGGAGGACCGGGGAGCAGTTCTTC

v_gene: TRBV7-9
d_gene: TRBD1
len: 15
abundance: few
j_gene: TRBJ1-1
CDR3aa: CASSRGAGGGTEAFF
CDR3nt: TGTGCCAGCAGCAGAGGGGCAGGGGGCGGCACTGAAGCTTTCTTT

v_gene: TRBV11-2
d_gene: NA
len: 16
abundance: few
j_gene: TRBJ1-5
CDR3aa: CASSLNLAAEDQPQHF
CDR3nt: TGTGCCAGCAGCTTAAATCTGGCAGCCGAGGATCAGCCCCAGCATTTT

v_gene: TRBV4-1
d_gene: NA
len: 11
abundance: NA
j_gene: TRBJ2-7
CDR3aa: CASSQAGEQYF
CDR3nt: TGCGCCAGCAGCCAAGCGGGCGAGCAGTACTTC

v_gene: TRBV12-3/TRBV12-4
d_gene: NA
len: 15
abundance: few
j_gene: TRBJ1-2
CDR3aa: CASSLAQGANYGYTF
CDR3nt: TGTGCCAGCAGTTTAGCCCAGGGAGCTAACTATGGCTACACCTTC

v_gene: TRBV4-3
d_gene: NA
len: 20
abundance: NA
j_gene: TRBJ2-3
CDR3aa: CASSQEAHVGSVANTDTQYF
CDR3nt: TGCGCCAGCAGCCAAGAAGCCCACGTAGGTTCGGTAGCGAACACAGATACGCAGTATTTT

v_gene: TRBV6-5
d_gene: NA
len: 11
abundance: NA
j_gene: TRBJ1-1
CDR3aa: CASSYGFEAFF
CDR3nt: TGTGCCAGCAGTTACGGGTTCGAGGCTTTCTTT

v_gene: TRBV7-2
d_gene: TRBD2
len: 18
abundance: few
j_gene: TRBJ2-5
CDR3aa: CASSLAQGPSGLQETQYF
CDR3nt: TGTGCCAGCAGCTTAGCCCAGGGGCCTAGCGGGCTTCAAGAGACCCAGTACTTC

v_gene: TRBV6-5
d_gene: NA
len: 15
abundance: NA
j_gene: TRBJ2-7
CDR3aa: CASSTIALKSYEQYF
CDR3nt: TGTGCCAGCAGCACCATCGCCTTAAAGTCCTACGAGCAGTACTTC

v_gene: TRBV6-5
d_gene: NA
len: 13
abundance: once
j_gene: TRBJ1-2
CDR3aa: CASSYFDLGGYTF
CDR3nt: TGTGCCAGCAGTTACTTTGACCTGGGTGGCTACACCTTC

v_gene: TRBV7-2
d_gene: NA
len: 17
abundance: few
j_gene: TRBJ2-3
CDR3aa: CASNTPRIAAFTDTQYF
CDR3nt: TGTGCCAGCAACACCCCCCGGATAGCGGCGTTCACAGATACGCAGTATTTT

v_gene: TRBV20-1
d_gene: NA
len: 13
abundance: NA
j_gene: TRBJ2-3
CDR3aa: CSAPRGRTDTQYF
CDR3nt: TGCAGTGCACCCCGGGGCCGGACAGATACGCAGTATTTT

v_gene: TRBV12-3/TRBV12-4
d_gene: TRBD2
len: 15
abundance: NA
j_gene: TRBJ2-1
CDR3aa: CASSLYSGSSNEQFF
CDR3nt: TGTGCCAGCAGTTTGTATAGCGGGAGTTCGAATGAGCAGTTCTTC

v_gene: TRBV19
d_gene: NA
len: 15
abundance: NA
j_gene: TRBJ1-1
CDR3aa: CASSIVSNPNTEAFF
CDR3nt: TGTGCCAGTAGTATAGTCTCTAACCCGAACACTGAAGCTTTCTTT

v_gene: TRBV7-8
d_gene: TRBD2
len: 15
abundance: NA
j_gene: TRBJ2-5
CDR3aa: CASSYGGGQGETQYF
CDR3nt: TGTGCCAGCAGCTATGGCGGGGGGCAAGGAGAGACCCAGTACTTC

v_gene: TRBV6-5
d_gene: NA
len: 13
abundance: few
j_gene: TRBJ1-1
CDR3aa: CASSYSGRTEAFF
CDR3nt: TGTGCCAGCAGTTATTCAGGGCGCACTGAAGCTTTCTTT

v_gene: TRBV4-3
d_gene: NA
len: 16
abundance: many
j_gene: TRBJ1-2
CDR3aa: CASSQDAYGHRYGYTF
CDR3nt: TGCGCCAGCAGCCAAGATGCGTACGGACATAGGTATGGCTACACCTTC

v_gene: TRBV7-9
d_gene: NA
len: 16
abundance: NA
j_gene: TRBJ1-4
CDR3aa: CASSSSDAATNEKLFF
CDR3nt: TGTGCCAGCAGCTCTTCGGACGCAGCAACTAATGAAAAACTGTTTTTT

v_gene: TRBV7-3
d_gene: TRBD2
len: 14
abundance: NA
j_gene: TRBJ2-5
CDR3aa: CASSLIAGSETQYF
CDR3nt: TGTGCCAGCAGCTTAATAGCGGGTAGCGAGACCCAGTACTTC

v_gene: TRBV12-3/TRBV12-4
d_gene: NA
len: 15
abundance: NA
j_gene: TRBJ2-7
CDR3aa: CASSSQGQGPYEQYF
CDR3nt: TGTGCCAGCAGTTCCCAAGGGCAGGGGCCCTACGAGCAGTACTTC

v_gene: TRBV27
d_gene: NA
len: 19
abundance: NA
j_gene: TRBJ2-3
CDR3aa: CASSLIPSLASKQTDTQYF
CDR3nt: TGTGCCAGCAGTTTAATCCCTAGCCTAGCGTCAAAGCAGACAGATACGCAGTATTTT

v_gene: TRBV7-2
d_gene: NA
len: 16
abundance: many
j_gene: TRBJ1-2
CDR3aa: CASSLSLRAANYGYTF
CDR3nt: TGTGCCAGCAGCTTGAGCTTACGGGCAGCTAACTATGGCTACACCTTC

v_gene: TRBV5-1
d_gene: NA
len: 14
abundance: NA
j_gene: TRBJ1-1
CDR3aa: CASSSTRSVTEAFF
CDR3nt: TGCGCCAGCAGCTCGACCCGGAGTGTCACTGAAGCTTTCTTT

v_gene: TRBV7-2
d_gene: NA
len: 15
abundance: NA
j_gene: TRBJ2-2
CDR3aa: CASSIQGGTFGELFF
CDR3nt: TGTGCCAGCAGCATACAGGGTGGGACCTTCGGGGAGCTGTTTTTT

v_gene: TRBV19
d_gene: TRBD2
len: 16
abundance: NA
j_gene: TRBJ2-1
CDR3aa: CASSERTSGKNNEQFF
CDR3nt: TGTGCCAGTAGTGAACGGACTAGCGGGAAAAACAATGAGCAGTTCTTC

v_gene: TRBV4-2
d_gene: NA
len: 17
abundance: NA
j_gene: TRBJ2-1
CDR3aa: CASSQRRTAPGDNEQFF
CDR3nt: TGTGCCAGCAGCCAGCGTCGGACAGCACCGGGAGACAATGAGCAGTTCTTC

v_gene: TRBV2
d_gene: TRBD2
len: 14
abundance: NA
j_gene: TRBJ2-1
CDR3aa: CASSERYLADEQFF
CDR3nt: TGTGCCAGCAGTGAACGGTATCTAGCGGATGAGCAGTTCTTC

v_gene: TRBV19
d_gene: NA
len: 17
abundance: few
j_gene: TRBJ2-7
CDR3aa: CASSVYHHQTALYEQYF
CDR3nt: TGTGCCAGTAGTGTGTACCACCATCAGACAGCGTTATACGAGCAGTACTTC

v_gene: TRBV19
d_gene: NA
len: 11
abundance: NA
j_gene: TRBJ2-5
CDR3aa: CASRNRETQYF
CDR3nt: TGTGCCAGTAGGAACCGGGAGACCCAGTACTTC

v_gene: TRBV6-5
d_gene: NA
len: 15
abundance: NA
j_gene: TRBJ1-5
CDR3aa: CASSLRPWTRQPQHF
CDR3nt: TGTGCCAGCAGTTTGCGCCCGTGGACTCGGCAGCCCCAGCATTTT

v_gene: TRBV19
d_gene: TRBD1
len: 15
abundance: NA
j_gene: TRBJ2-1
CDR3aa: CASTLMDREGNEQFF
CDR3nt: TGTGCCAGTACCTTGATGGACAGGGAAGGGAATGAGCAGTTCTTC

v_gene: TRBV12-3/TRBV12-4
d_gene: NA
len: 14
abundance: NA
j_gene: TRBJ1-2
CDR3aa: CASSLLTGLYGYTF
CDR3nt: TGTGCCAGCAGTTTGTTGACAGGTCTATATGGCTACACCTTC